A selection of T cell receptor beta chains follows, all from one sample in a study of T cell changes during pregnancy in multiple sclerosis. Sequencing was performed with immunoSEQ multiplex PCR; in TCRdb, only in-frame clones are kept and a portion is missing. This sample has about 73,000 clones, with roughly 92% found just once. Sample: peripheral blood, taken in the third trimester of pregnancy. The receptors come from a female donor in good health, enrolled as a control in a pregnancy study. CDR3s include the opening cysteine and the closing phenylalanine or tryptophan. D genes are given only for firm matches. Size values are once, few and many counts, or a class for expanded clones, and some rows have none.

d_call clone_size j_call v_call cdr3_nt cdr3_aa
TRBD1 NA TRBJ2-4 TRBV9 TGTGCCAGCAGCGGAAACAGGGGAAACATTCAGTACTTC CASSGNRGNIQYF
NA NA TRBJ2-1 TRBV15 TGTGCCACCAGCAGAGCTCACAGGAGCTCCTACAATGAGCAGTTCTTC CATSRAHRSSYNEQFF
TRBD1 NA TRBJ1-4 TRBV9 TGTGCCAGCAGCGGGGGACAGGGGGTTGGCGAAAAACTGTTTTTT CASSGGQGVGEKLFF
NA NA TRBJ1-3 TRBV2 TGTGCCAGCAGTGTGGGGGGCTCTGGAAACACCATATATTTT CASSVGGSGNTIYF
NA NA TRBJ1-5 TRBV10-3 TGTGCCATCAGTGAAAGGCGGGATGGCCAGCCCCAGCATTTT CAISERRDGQPQHF
TRBD2 NA TRBJ2-7 TRBV5-5 TGTGCCAGCAGCTTCCGTCTAGCGGGGGCCTACGAGCAGTACTTC CASSFRLAGAYEQYF
TRBD1 NA TRBJ2-7 TRBV28 TGTGCCAGCACTAGGACAGGGGGGTACGAGCAGTACTTC CASTRTGGYEQYF
NA once TRBJ1-4 TRBV23-1 TGCGCCAGCCCCCGGCGGACAACTAATGAAAAACTGTTTTTT CASPRRTTNEKLFF
TRBD1 NA TRBJ1-1 TRBV29-1 TGCAGCGTTGGACAGGGGGGAAACACTGAAGCTTTCTTT CSVGQGGNTEAFF
NA NA TRBJ2-7 TRBV2 TGTGCCAGCAGAAACCTCCCCGGACGGGGGACCTACGAGCAGTACTTC CASRNLPGRGTYEQYF
TRBD2 NA TRBJ2-5 TRBV11-3 TGTGCCAGCAGCTTCGAACGGGCGGGAGGTTGGGAGACCCAGTACTTC CASSFERAGGWETQYF
NA NA TRBJ1-1 TRBV28 TGTGCCAGCAGTTCGGGAGTGAACACTGAAGCTTTCTTT CASSSGVNTEAFF
NA NA TRBJ2-1 TRBV28 TGTGCCAGCAGTCGTTACGGACTGAACAATGAGCAGTTCTTC CASSRYGLNNEQFF
TRBD2 once TRBJ2-7 TRBV27 TGTGCCACCCAAGGACTAGCGGGATACGAGCAGTACTTC CATQGLAGYEQYF
NA NA TRBJ1-4 TRBV4-1 TGCGCCAGCAGCCTTCTCCCCAATGAAAAACTGTTTTTT CASSLLPNEKLFF
NA NA TRBJ1-2 TRBV7-8 TGTGCCAGCAGCTTAGAACAGATCTCTGGCTACACCTTC CASSLEQISGYTF
NA once TRBJ2-5 TRBV9 TGTGCCAGCAGCGTAGCGGGGGAGGAGACCCAGTACTTC CASSVAGEETQYF
NA NA TRBJ2-1 TRBV2 TGTGCCAGCCGAACCTCCGGGGGGCGGAATGAGCAGTTCTTC CASRTSGGRNEQFF
NA once TRBJ2-7 TRBV5-6 TGTGCCAGCAGCCAGGCCACCTACGAGCAGTACTTC CASSQATYEQYF
NA NA TRBJ1-6 TRBV5-1 TGCGCCAGCAGAGGGCAGGGAACCTCCTATAATTCACCCCTCCACTTT CASRGQGTSYNSPLHF
NA NA TRBJ1-3 TRBV11-2 TGTGCCAGCAGCGACAGTAGGGGAAACACCATATATTTT CASSDSRGNTIYF
NA NA TRBJ2-2 TRBV11-2 TGTGCCAGCAGCACTTCGGGGGACGGGGAGCTGTTTTTT CASSTSGDGELFF
TRBD1 NA TRBJ2-7 TRBV6-6 TGTGCCAGCAGCAAGGACAGGGGTGAGCAGTACTTC CASSKDRGEQYF
NA NA TRBJ2-5 TRBV5-1 TGCGCCAGCAGCTTGGGTTGGGGGGAGAAAGAGACCCAGTACTTC CASSLGWGEKETQYF
TRBD1 NA TRBJ1-6 TRBV28 TGTGCCAGCAGTTCGGGACAGACGAATTCACCCCTCCACTTT CASSSGQTNSPLHF
NA NA TRBJ1-6 TRBV19 TGTGCCAGTAGTATACGAAGGGGCCCCTATAATTCACCCCTCCACTTT CASSIRRGPYNSPLHF
NA NA TRBJ1-1 TRBV19 TGTGCCAGTAGTAGTTACAAGAACACTGAAGCTTTCTTT CASSSYKNTEAFF
NA NA TRBJ2-7 TRBV5-6 TGTGCCAGCAGCGCCCCTACCACCTACGAGCAGTACTTC CASSAPTTYEQYF
NA NA TRBJ1-6 TRBV28 TGTGCCAGCAGTCTCCTGCGGTCGAACCATTCACCCCTCCACTTT CASSLLRSNHSPLHF
NA NA TRBJ2-5 TRBV2 TGTGCCAGCAGTCGACTACGGGAAGAGACCCAGTACTTC CASSRLREETQYF
TRBD1 NA TRBJ2-6 TRBV19 TGTGCCAGTAGGGCCGGGACAGGGATCTCTGGGGCCAACGTCCTGACTTTC CASRAGTGISGANVLTF
NA few TRBJ1-1 TRBV7-2 TGTGCCAGCACACACAGGAACACTGAAGCTTTCTTT CASTHRNTEAFF
TRBD2 NA TRBJ2-1 TRBV6-5 TGTGCCAGCAGTTACGTCTCGGGGGGGAATGAGCAGTTCTTC CASSYVSGGNEQFF
NA NA TRBJ2-1 TRBV6-5 TGTGCCAGCAGTTCGAGCGGACTTTCCTACAATGAGCAGTTCTTC CASSSSGLSYNEQFF
NA NA TRBJ1-6 TRBV21-1 TGTGCCAGCAGCAAGAGGCGGAGTTGGTCACCCCTCCACTTT CASSKRRSWSPLHF
NA NA TRBJ2-3 TRBV7-9 TGTGCCAGCAGGGAGGGGTTCCCAGATACGCAGTATTTT CASREGFPDTQYF
TRBD1 NA TRBJ2-3 TRBV5-1 TGCGCCAGCAGCCTGGGACAGGTGAGCACAGATACGCAGTATTTT CASSLGQVSTDTQYF
TRBD2 NA TRBJ2-3 TRBV6-5 TGTGCCAGCAGTTACCAGCGGGGGCTCACAGATACGCAGTATTTT CASSYQRGLTDTQYF
TRBD2 NA TRBJ2-7 TRBV27 TGTGCCAGCAGTCCTTACCCCCGGCTAGCGGGAGACGAGCAGTACTTC CASSPYPRLAGDEQYF
TRBD2 NA TRBJ2-3 TRBV27 TGTGCCAGCAGTTTTATCGGGGGGATCCCAGATACGCAGTATTTT CASSFIGGIPDTQYF
NA once TRBJ2-1 TRBV28 TGTGCCAGCAGTTTCGAGGGGGTACGGGGCAATGAGCAGTTCTTC CASSFEGVRGNEQFF
NA NA TRBJ1-6 TRBV7-6 TGTGCCAGCAGTTCCGGCAGCCCAGACAGCGTAACTAATTCACCCCTCCACTTT CASSSGSPDSVTNSPLHF
NA NA TRBJ2-7 TRBV27 TGTGCCAGCAGGAGGGGGGGGGACTCCTACGAGCAGTACTTC CASRRGGDSYEQYF
NA NA TRBJ2-1 TRBV4-3 TGCGCCAGCAGCCAAAAATACGGGTCTTACAATGAGCAGTTCTTC CASSQKYGSYNEQFF
NA NA TRBJ2-5 TRBV9 TGTGCCAGCAGCGCCCTCGATGAGGGTGGGGAGACCCAGTACTTC CASSALDEGGETQYF
NA NA TRBJ2-1 TRBV4-1 TGCGCCAGCAGCCAAGACGTAGGGACTTCCAATGAGCAGTTCTTC CASSQDVGTSNEQFF
NA NA TRBJ1-5 TRBV7-8 TGTGCCAGCAGCAGGAAACAGGGAAGGGAAGGCAATCAGCCCCAGCATTTT CASSRKQGREGNQPQHF
TRBD2 NA TRBJ2-6 TRBV6-5 TGTGCCAGCACCCCGCGGGAGGCTGGGGCCAACGTCCTGACTTTC CASTPREAGANVLTF
TRBD1 NA TRBJ2-5 TRBV13 TGTGCCAGCAGCAGGGTTGGGACAGTTGAGACCCAGTACTTC CASSRVGTVETQYF
NA NA TRBJ2-3 TRBV21-1 TGTGCCAGCAGCAAAGACTGGAAAGGCCACTACCACACAGATACGCAGTATTTT CASSKDWKGHYHTDTQYF
TRBD1 once TRBJ1-4 TRBV18 TGTGCCAGCTCACCCCGGACAGGGGGGAAAAATGAAAAACTGTTTTTT CASSPRTGGKNEKLFF
TRBD2 NA TRBJ2-7 TRBV9 TGTGCCAGCACCCTTGGACTAGCGGCTGACGAGCAGTACTTC CASTLGLAADEQYF
NA NA TRBJ1-2 TRBV28 TGTGCCAGCAGTACCCTGTCCAGGAACTATGGCTACACCTTC CASSTLSRNYGYTF
NA once TRBJ2-5 TRBV27 TGTGCCAGCAGTTCCAGCTCGACAGGGAGGCGAGAGACCCAGTACTTC CASSSSSTGRRETQYF
TRBD2 NA TRBJ2-1 TRBV9 TGTGCCAGCAGCGTAGGTTTAGCGGGAAACGGGTTCTTC CASSVGLAGNGFF